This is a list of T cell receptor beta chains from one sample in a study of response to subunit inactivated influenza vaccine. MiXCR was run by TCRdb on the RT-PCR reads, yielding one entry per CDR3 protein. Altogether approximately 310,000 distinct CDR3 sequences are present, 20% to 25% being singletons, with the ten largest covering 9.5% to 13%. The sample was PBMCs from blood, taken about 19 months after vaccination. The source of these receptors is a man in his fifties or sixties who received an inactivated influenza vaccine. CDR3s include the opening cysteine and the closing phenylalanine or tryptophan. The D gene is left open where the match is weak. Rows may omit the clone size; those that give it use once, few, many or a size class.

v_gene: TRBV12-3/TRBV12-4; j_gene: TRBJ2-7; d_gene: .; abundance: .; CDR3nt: TGTGCCAGCAGTTTCGTCGTCGGGCAGCCCTACCCCTACGAGCAGTACTTC; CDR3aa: CASSFVVGQPYPYEQYF
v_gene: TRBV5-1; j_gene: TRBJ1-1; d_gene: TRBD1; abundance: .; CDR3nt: TGCGCCAGCAGCGCGGGGACAGACACTGAAGCTTTCTTT; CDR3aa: CASSAGTDTEAFF
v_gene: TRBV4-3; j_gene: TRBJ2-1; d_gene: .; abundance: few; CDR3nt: TGCGCCAGCAGCCACGACGGTTTGAGTAATGAGCAGTTCTTC; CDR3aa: CASSHDGLSNEQFF
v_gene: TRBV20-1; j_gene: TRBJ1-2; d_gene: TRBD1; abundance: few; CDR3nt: TGCAGTGCTAGAGATTATGACAGGGGGCGCGATGGCTACACCTTC; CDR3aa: CSARDYDRGRDGYTF
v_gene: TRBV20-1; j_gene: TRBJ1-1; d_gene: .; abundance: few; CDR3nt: TGCAGTGCGAACCGGGAGGGATTGGCTGAAGCTTTCTTT; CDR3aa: CSANREGLAEAFF
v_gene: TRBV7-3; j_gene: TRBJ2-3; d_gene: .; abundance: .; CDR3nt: TGTGCCAGCAGCTTAATAGGCGATACGCAGTATTTT; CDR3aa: CASSLIGDTQYF
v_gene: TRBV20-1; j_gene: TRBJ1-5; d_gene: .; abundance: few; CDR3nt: TGCAGTGCTAGAGATTTCTCGGGGTCGGATCAGCCCCAGCATTTT; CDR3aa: CSARDFSGSDQPQHF
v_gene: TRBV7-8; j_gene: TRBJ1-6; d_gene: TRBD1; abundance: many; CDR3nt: TGTGCCAGCAGCTTAAATCCGGGACAGGGAACTTCACCCCTCCACTTT; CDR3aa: CASSLNPGQGTSPLHF
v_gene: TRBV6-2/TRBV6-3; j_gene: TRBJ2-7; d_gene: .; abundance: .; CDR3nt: TGTGCCAGCTTCGCAACCGGGACACCGACCTACGAGCAGTACTTC; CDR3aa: CASFATGTPTYEQYF
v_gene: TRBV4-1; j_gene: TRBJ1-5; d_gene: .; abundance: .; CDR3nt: TGCGCCAGCAGCCAAGAGGGGGAAAATCAGCCCCAGCATTTT; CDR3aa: CASSQEGENQPQHF
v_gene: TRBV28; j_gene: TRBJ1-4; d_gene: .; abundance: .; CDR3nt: TGTGCCAGCAGACCGGGGGGTTCTAATGAAAAACTGTTTTTT; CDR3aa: CASRPGGSNEKLFF
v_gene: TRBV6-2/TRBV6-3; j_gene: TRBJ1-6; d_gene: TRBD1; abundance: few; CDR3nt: TGTGCCAGCAGTTACTCGCCGGGACAGGGGTTCTATTCACCCCTCCACTTT; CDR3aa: CASSYSPGQGFYSPLHF
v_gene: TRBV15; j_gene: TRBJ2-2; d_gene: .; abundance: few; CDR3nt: TGTGCCACCAGCAGAGTTGGGGTCGTGTCCGGGGAGCTGTTTTTT; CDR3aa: CATSRVGVVSGELFF
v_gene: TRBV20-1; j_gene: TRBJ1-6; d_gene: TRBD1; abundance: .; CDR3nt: TGCAGTGCTCGCCCAGGGGGGCCCTATAATTCACCCCTCCACTTT; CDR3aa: CSARPGGPYNSPLHF
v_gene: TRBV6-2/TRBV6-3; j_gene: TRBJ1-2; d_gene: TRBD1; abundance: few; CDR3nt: TGTGCCAGCAGTCTTCCGGGACAGGGGAGACAATTTCGGGTGTCTATCTATGGCTACACCTTC; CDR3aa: CASSLPGQGRQFRVSIYGYTF
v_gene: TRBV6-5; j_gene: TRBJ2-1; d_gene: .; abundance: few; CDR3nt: TGTGCCAGCAGTTACGGCCTCAATGAGCAGTTCTTC; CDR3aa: CASSYGLNEQFF
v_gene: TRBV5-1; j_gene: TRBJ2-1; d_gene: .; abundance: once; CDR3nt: TGCGCCAGCAGCCCCGACAGGACGGCTAATGAGCAGTTCTTC; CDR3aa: CASSPDRTANEQFF
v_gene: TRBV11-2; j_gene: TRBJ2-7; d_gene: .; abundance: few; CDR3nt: TGTGCCAGCAGCTTTAGGACAGCCCTCTACGAGCAGTATTTC; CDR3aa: CASSFRTALYEQYF
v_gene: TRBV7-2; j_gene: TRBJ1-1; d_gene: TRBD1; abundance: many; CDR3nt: TGTGCCAGCAGCTTGGGACAGGCGAACACTGAAGCTTTCTTT; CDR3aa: CASSLGQANTEAFF
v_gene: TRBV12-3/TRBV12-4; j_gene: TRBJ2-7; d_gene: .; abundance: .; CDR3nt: TGTGCCAGCAGTTTCCCCGGCAGTGTGCAGTACTTC; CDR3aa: CASSFPGSVQYF
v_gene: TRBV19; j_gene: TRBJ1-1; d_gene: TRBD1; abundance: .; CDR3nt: TGTGCCAGTAGTACAGACAGGGGGCGAGGGGCTTCCTTT; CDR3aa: CASSTDRGRGASF
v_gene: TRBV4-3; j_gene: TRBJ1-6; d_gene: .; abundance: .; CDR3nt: TGCGCCAGCAGCCAAGATGGGGGTGGATCACCCCTCCACTTT; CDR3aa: CASSQDGGGSPLHF
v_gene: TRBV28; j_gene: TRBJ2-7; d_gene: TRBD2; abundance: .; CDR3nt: TGTGCCAGCAGTTTAACCGGGACTAGCGGTTACGAGCAGTACTTC; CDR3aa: CASSLTGTSGYEQYF
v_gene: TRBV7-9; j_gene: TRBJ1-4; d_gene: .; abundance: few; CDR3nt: TGTGCCAGCAGCCAACCGCGGACGGGCGGGGAAAAACTGTTTTTT; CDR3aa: CASSQPRTGGEKLFF
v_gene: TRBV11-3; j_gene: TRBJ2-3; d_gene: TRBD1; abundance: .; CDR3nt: TGTGCCAGCAGCCGGGGGACAGGGGTTACAGATACGCAGTATTTT; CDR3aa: CASSRGTGVTDTQYF
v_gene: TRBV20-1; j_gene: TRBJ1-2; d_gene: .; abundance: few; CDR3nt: TGCAGTGCTGGTACAGGGATTGGATATGGCTACACCTTC; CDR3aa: CSAGTGIGYGYTF
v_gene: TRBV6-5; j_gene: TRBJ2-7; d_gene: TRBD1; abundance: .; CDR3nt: TGTGCCAGCAGTTCCCGGGACAGGTCCTACGAGCAGTACTTC; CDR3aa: CASSSRDRSYEQYF
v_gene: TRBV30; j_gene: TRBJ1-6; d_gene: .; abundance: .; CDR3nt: TGTGCCTGGAGTGTAGGGAGCCAGGGGTCACCCCTCCACTTT; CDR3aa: CAWSVGSQGSPLHF
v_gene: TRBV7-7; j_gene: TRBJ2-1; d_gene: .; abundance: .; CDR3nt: TGTGCTAGCCCACCCCCAGAGCAGTTCTTC; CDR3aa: CASPPPEQFF
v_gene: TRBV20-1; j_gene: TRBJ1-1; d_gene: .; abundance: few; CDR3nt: TGCAGTGCTAATGCGGGGAACACTGAAGCTTTCTTT; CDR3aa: CSANAGNTEAFF
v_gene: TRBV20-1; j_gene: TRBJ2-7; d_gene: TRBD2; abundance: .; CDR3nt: TGCAGTGCTAGAGCAAGCGGGAGTAACTCCTACGAGCAGTACTTC; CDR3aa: CSARASGSNSYEQYF
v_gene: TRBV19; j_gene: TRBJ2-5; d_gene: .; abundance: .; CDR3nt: TGTGCCAGTAGGGCAGGGCGGGTCAAAGAGACCCAGTACTTC; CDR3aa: CASRAGRVKETQYF
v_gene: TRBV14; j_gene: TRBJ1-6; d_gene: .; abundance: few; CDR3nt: TGTGCCAGCAGCCAATTTGGCCCGAGCCCAAGTAATTCACCCCTCCACTTT; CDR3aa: CASSQFGPSPSNSPLHF
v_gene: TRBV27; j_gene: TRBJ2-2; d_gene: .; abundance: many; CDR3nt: TGTGCCAGCAGTCCTAGAGAGACTTTAGGGAAGCGAACCGGGGAGCTGTTTTTT; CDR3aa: CASSPRETLGKRTGELFF
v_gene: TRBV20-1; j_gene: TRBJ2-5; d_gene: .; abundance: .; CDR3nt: TGCAGTGCTAGAGTCGGAGTGGAGACCCAGTACTTC; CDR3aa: CSARVGVETQYF
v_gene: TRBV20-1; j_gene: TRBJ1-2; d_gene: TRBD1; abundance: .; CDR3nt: TGCAGTGCGGGTCGCGACAGGGGGAATGGCTACACCTTC; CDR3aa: CSAGRDRGNGYTF
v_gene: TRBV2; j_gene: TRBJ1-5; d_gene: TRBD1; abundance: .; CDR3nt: TGTGCCAGCGGCGAGGGACAGGTTTACAATCAGCCCCAGCATTTT; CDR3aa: CASGEGQVYNQPQHF
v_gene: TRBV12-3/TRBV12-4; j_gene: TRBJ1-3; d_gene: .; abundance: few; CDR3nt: TGTGCCAGCAGTCCCCGACCGCCAACCATATATTTT; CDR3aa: CASSPRPPTIYF
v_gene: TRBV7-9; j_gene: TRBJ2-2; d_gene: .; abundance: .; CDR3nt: TGTGCCAGCAGCTTAACAGGGCTTGCCGGGGAGCTGTTTTTT; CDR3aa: CASSLTGLAGELFF
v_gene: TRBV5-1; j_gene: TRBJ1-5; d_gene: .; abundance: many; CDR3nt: TGCGCCAGCAGACCCGGGTACAGTAGCAATCAGCCCCAGCATTTT; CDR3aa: CASRPGYSSNQPQHF
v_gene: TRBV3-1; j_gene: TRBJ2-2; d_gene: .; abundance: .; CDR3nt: TGTGCCAGCAGCCTAACAGGGGGGGACACCGGGGAGCTGTTTTTT; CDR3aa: CASSLTGGDTGELFF
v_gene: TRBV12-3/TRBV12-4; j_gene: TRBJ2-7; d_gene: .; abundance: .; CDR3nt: TGTGCCACGGGAACCCACCCCTACGAGCAGTACTTC; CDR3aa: CATGTHPYEQYF
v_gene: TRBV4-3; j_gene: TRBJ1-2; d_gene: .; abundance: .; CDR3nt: TGCGCCAGCAGCCAAGATTCAGGGCGGCCTAACTATGGCTACACCTTC; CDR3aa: CASSQDSGRPNYGYTF
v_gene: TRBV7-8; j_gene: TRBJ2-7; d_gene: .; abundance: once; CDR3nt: TGTGCCAGCAGCCCCCGTCGCTACGAGCAGTACTTC; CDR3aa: CASSPRRYEQYF
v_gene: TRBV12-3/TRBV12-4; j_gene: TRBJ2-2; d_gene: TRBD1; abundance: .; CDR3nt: TGTGCCAGCAGGGGACAGGAGGCCGGGGAGCTGTTTTTT; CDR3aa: CASRGQEAGELFF
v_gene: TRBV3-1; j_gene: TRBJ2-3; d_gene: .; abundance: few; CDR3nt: TGTGCCAGCAGCCAGACAGGAGTCACAGATACGCAGTATTTT; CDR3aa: CASSQTGVTDTQYF
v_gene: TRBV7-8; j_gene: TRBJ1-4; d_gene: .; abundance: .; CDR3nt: TGTGCCAGCAGCTTAGGGACAAGATATAATGAAAAACTGTTTTTT; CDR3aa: CASSLGTRYNEKLFF
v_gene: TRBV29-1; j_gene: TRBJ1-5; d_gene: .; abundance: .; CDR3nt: TGCAGCGTCGGGACTCCGGGGCAGCCCCAGCATTTT; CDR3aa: CSVGTPGQPQHF